Reported below is one TCR beta chain. Its antigen is as yet unknown. Amplification used 60 Vbeta primers and 13 Jbeta primers. The data were produced by immunoSEQ multiplex PCR, yet TCRdb's version contains in-frame clones alone and is incomplete. The sample has 150,000 to 200,000 clones; 82% are singletons. The data derive from a study of cytomegalovirus exposure and HLA in healthy donors. Whole-study findings and limits: Evidence from a later analysis indicated that most CMV-associated TCR beta chains looked HLA-restricted. Previously analyzed data showed that most TCR beta V segments were productive at a frequency of about 90% or about 30%. Later analysis showed TCR association rates varying by HLA locus, highest for DRB1 and lowest for HLA-C.

This cohort consisted of healthy bone marrow donors. What was sequenced was PBMCs. The receptor was isolated from a girl aged 2-15 years in good health and CMV-seropositive.

As DNA, the CDR3 is TGTGCCAGCAGCCCAGGAAATAATGAGCAGTTCTTC. It encodes CASSPGNNEQFF. The chain couples TRBV5-4 to TRBJ2-1; D is unresolved. CDR3 length equals 12 residues. Between the trimmed V and J ends, which lost 4 bases and 7 bases, there was a span of 9 bases. Germline V gene data show CDR1 as SGHNT and CDR2 as YYREEE (reference sequence).